The clone carrying this TCR beta chain was found a few times. Its antigen is currently unknown. The data derive from a study of T cells after yellow fever vaccination. A process of 5'RACE template switching, which added a universal primer site and UMIs, was used to make TCR cDNA. TCRdb re-called the 5' RACE reads through MiXCR, storing one row per CDR3 protein. The sample carries 600,000 to 750,000 distinct CDR3 sequences, 9% to 15% recorded once. Study-level findings and limits: Subsequent to the booster, the majority of primary-vaccination clones reappeared (96% CD4, about 90% CD8). It was a weaker secondary response, yet one that peaked faster, at day 5 versus 15. Clonotypes shared by both compartments, CD4 and CD8, made up a small share.

The germline V and J ends were trimmed by 7 bases and 8 bases, with 15 bases remaining between them. The CDR3 has 13 residues. This sequence was found in a man aged 25-40 years who received the YFV17D yellow fever vaccine. The V call is TRBV12-3 or TRBV12-4, the J call TRBJ2-1; D ambiguous. The input for sequencing was PBMCs, taken on the day of the yellow fever booster vaccination. CDR3 nucleotides: TGTGCCAGCACAACCACCAGGTGGGATGAGCAGTTCTTC. Protein sequence: CASTTTRWDEQFF.